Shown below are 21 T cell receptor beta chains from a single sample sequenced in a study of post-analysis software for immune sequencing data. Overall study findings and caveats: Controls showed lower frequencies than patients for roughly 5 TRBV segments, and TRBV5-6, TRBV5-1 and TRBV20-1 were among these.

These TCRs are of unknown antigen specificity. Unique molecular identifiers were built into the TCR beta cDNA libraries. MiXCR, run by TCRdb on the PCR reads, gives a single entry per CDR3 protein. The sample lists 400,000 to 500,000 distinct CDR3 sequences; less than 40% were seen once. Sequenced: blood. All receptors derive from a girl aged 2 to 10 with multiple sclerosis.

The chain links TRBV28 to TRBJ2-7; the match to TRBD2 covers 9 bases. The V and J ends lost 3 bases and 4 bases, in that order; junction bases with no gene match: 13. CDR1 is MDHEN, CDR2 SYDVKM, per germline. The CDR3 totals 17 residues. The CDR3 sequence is CASSFPRQREAEYEQYF. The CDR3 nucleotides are TGTGCCAGCAGTTTTCCCCGCCAGCGGGAGGCTGAATACGAGCAGTACTTC.

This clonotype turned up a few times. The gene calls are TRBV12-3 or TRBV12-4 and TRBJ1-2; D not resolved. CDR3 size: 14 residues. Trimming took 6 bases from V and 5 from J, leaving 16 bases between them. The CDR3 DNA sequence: TGTGCCAGCAGCCCCTCCCCCGGAACTTATGGCTACACCTTC. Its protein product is CASSPSPGTYGYTF.

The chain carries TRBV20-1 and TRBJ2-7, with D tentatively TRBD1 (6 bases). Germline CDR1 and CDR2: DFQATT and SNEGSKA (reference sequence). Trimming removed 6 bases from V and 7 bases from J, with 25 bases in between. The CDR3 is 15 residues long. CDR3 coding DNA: TGCAGTGCCCCCCTGAGCGACAGATGGGACAATGAGCAGTACTTC. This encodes CSAPLSDRWDNEQYF.

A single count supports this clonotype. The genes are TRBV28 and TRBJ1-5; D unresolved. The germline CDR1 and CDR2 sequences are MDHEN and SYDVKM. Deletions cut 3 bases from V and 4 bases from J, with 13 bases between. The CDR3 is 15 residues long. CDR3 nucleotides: TGTGCCAGCAGTTTCGACATTGATAGAAATCAGCCCCAGCATTTT. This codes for CASSFDIDRNQPQHF.

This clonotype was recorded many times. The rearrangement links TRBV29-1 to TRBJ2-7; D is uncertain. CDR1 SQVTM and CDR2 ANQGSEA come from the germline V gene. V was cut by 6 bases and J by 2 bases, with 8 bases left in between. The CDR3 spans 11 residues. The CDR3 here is CSVLMAYEQYF. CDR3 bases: TGCAGCGTCTTGATGGCCTACGAGCAGTACTTC.

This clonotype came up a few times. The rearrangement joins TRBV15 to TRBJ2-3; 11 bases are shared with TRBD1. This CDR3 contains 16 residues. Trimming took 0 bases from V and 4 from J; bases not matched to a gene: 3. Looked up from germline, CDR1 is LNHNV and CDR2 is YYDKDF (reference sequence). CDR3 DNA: TGTGCCACCAGCAGAGATGGGACAGGGGGATCAGATACGCAGTATTTT. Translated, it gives CATSRDGTGGSDTQYF.

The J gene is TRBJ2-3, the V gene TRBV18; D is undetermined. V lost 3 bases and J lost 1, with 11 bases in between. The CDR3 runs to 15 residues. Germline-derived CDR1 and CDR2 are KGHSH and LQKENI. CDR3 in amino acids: CASSPPGGGTDTQYF. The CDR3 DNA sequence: TGTGCCAGCTCACCTCCGGGTGGCGGCACAGATACGCAGTATTTT.

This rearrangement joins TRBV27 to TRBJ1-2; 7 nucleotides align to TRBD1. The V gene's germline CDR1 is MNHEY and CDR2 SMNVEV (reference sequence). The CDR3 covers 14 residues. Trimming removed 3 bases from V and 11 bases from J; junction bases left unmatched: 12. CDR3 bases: TGTGCCAGCAGTTTCGGCGAAGGGGGCTCTGGATACACCTTC. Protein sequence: CASSFGEGGSGYTF.

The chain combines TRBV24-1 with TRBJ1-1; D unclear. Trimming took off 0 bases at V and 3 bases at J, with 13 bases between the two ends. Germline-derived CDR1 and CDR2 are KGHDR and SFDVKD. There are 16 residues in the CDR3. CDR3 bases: TGTGCCACCAGTGATTTGGATGGGGATGGGGACACTGAAGCTTTCTTT. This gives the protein CATSDLDGDGDTEAFF.

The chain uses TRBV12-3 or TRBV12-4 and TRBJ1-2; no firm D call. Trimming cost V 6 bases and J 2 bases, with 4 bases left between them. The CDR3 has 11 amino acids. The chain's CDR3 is CASSQNYGYTF. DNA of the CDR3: TGTGCCAGCAGCCAGAACTATGGCTACACCTTC.

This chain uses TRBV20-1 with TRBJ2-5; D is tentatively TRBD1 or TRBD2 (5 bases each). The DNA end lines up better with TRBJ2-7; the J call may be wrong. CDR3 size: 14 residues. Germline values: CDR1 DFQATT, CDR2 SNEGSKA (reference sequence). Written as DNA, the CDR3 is TGCAGTGCTCCTCAAGCCGGGGCTAACTACGAGCAGTACTTC. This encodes CSAPQAGANYEQYF.

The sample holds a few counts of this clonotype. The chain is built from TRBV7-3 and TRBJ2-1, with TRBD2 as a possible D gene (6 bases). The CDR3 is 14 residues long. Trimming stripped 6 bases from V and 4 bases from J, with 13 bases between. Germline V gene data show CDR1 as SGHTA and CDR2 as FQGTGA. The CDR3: CASSRDWSYNEQFF. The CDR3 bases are TGTGCCAGCAGTCGGGACTGGAGTTACAATGAGCAGTTCTTC.

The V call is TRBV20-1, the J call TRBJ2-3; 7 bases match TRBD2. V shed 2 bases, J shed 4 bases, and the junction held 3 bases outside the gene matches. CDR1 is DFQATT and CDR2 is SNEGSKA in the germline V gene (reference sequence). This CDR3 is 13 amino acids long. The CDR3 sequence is CSARPGGADTQYF. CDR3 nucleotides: TGCAGTGCTAGACCGGGGGGTGCAGATACGCAGTATTTT.

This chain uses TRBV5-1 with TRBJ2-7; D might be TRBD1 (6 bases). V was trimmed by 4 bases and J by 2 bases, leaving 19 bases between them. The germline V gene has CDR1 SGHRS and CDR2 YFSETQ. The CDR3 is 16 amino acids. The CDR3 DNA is TGCGCCAGCAGCGTGCTGGACAGCCGCAGAACCTACGAGCAGTACTTC. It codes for CASSVLDSRRTYEQYF.

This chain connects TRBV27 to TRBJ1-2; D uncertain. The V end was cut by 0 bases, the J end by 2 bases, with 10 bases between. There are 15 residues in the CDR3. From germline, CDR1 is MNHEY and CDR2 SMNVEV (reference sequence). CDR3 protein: CASSLSGVFNYGYTF. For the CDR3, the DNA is TGTGCCAGCAGTTTATCCGGGGTCTTCAACTATGGCTACACCTTC.

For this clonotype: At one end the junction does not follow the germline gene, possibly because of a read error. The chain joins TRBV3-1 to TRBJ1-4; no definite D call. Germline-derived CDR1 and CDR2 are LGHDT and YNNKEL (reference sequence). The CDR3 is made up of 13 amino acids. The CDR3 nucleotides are TGTGCCAACAGCCAAGATAGCGCGAGGAAACTGTTTTTT. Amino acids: CANSQDSARKLFF.

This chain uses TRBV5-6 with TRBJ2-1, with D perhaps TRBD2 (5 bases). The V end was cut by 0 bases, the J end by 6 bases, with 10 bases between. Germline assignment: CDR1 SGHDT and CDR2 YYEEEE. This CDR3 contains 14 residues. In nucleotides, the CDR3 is TGTGCCAGCAGCTTGGGACTACAAACCAATGAGCAGTTCTTC. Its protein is CASSLGLQTNEQFF.

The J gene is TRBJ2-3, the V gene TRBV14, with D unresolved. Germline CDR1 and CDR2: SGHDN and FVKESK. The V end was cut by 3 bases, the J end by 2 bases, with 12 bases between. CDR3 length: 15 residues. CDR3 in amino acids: CASSHKDRFTDTQYF. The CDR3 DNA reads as TGTGCCAGCAGCCACAAGGACCGTTTCACAGATACGCAGTATTTT.

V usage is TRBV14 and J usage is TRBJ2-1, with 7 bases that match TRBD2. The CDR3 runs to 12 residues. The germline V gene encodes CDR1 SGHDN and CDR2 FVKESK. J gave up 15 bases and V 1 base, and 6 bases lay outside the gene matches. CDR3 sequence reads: CASSQGTSRAFF. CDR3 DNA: TGTGCCAGCAGCCAAGGGACTAGTAGGGCGTTCTTC.

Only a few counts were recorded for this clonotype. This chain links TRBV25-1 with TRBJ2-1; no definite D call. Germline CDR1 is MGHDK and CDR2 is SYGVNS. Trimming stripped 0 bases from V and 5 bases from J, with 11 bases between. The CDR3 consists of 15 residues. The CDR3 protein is CASSEYGTRNNEQFF. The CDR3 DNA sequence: TGTGCCAGCAGTGAATATGGTACCAGGAACAATGAGCAGTTCTTC.

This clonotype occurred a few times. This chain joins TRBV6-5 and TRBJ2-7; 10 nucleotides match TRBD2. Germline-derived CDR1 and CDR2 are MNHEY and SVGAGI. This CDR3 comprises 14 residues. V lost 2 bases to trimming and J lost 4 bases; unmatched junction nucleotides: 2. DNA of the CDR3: TGTGCCAGCAGTTACGAGCGGGAGGGATACGAGCAGTACTTC. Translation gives CASSYEREGYEQYF.